This T cell receptor (beta chain) was documented in a study of monozygotic twins with inflammatory bowel disease (dated by TCRdb to between 2018 and 2021). Describing the broader study: The complete study included some 28 monozygotic twin pairs: 19 IBD-discordant Danish pairs and nine German pairs, of which four were IBD-concordant and five were IBD-discordant. Disease-associated traits were sought mainly through comparisons between IBD patients and their genetically identical healthy co-twins within discordant pairs. Each individual had, on average, about 151 000 unique TCRalpha sequences and 181 000 unique TCRbeta sequences available for analysis. Overall study results and their limits: Distinction between different T cell subtypes could not be achieved in the analysis. Because patients were on differing immunosuppressive treatments, the repertoires may have picked up extra background noise and inter-individual variability. No single strong signal or clonotype linked to IBD turned up in the results, so the idea that one exists was not supported. No difference in repertoire similarity was observed between concordant and discordant twins, possibly owing to limited statistical power. TCRbeta repertoire diversity, by inverse Simpson index, was decreased in IBD patients compared with their healthy co-twins. Compared with healthy twins, IBD patients had fewer clonotypes in common with other individuals, a difference most pronounced in patients showing signs of disease activity.

From each donor, a roughly 2.5 ml peripheral blood sample was collected into PAXgene tubes and stored at -80 degrees C. Without T cell sorting, total RNA was isolated from whole blood using the PAXgene blood miRNA kit on an automated QIAcube. Peripheral blood from monozygotic twin pairs who were concordant or discordant for inflammatory bowel disease underwent deep TCRalpha and TCRbeta repertoire profiling using unique molecular barcoding. Smoking habits were recorded for all twin pairs, and each individual was classified as a current, former or never smoker. The receptor library was made with 5' RACE. Preparation of each TCR library used approximately 3,700 ng of total RNA. cDNA was synthesized with SMARTScribe reverse transcriptase in eight separate reactions per sample. During cDNA synthesis, template switching was used to introduce unique molecular identifiers that contained a 6-nucleotide sample barcode. Two nested PCRs of roughly 16 and 10 cycles amplified the TCRalpha and TCRbeta cDNA, and bead purification followed each PCR. Before amplification, the cDNA was treated with uracil DNA-glycosylase and purified using the QIAquick PCR purification kit. In the second PCR, Illumina TruSeq-compatible adapters and sample-specific barcodes were added. Library quality and concentration were checked on TapeStation and Qubit, and libraries were pooled at about 5 ng each. The pooled libraries were sequenced with 2 x 100 bp reads and custom sequencing primers on an Illumina HiSeq2500 single-index Rapid Run. The original pipeline was this. MiGEC version 1.2.6 was used for UMI-based consensus assembly, which corrected PCR and sequencing errors. V(D)J alignment, clonotype assembly and CDR3 extraction were performed with MiXCR version 2.1.1. To normalise gene usage, clonotype sharing and MAIT/NKT TCR abundance, the analysis used the top 1000, 10 000 and 20 000 clonotypes per sample. Diversity was computed as the inverse Simpson index with the vegan R package after downsampling to 27 000 UMIs. Paired Mann-Whitney U tests were applied to discordant twin pairs, with Benjamini-Hochberg correction for multiple testing. TCRdb reprocessed the reads, reporting each CDR3 protein sequence once and no DNA. The V and J calls here are based on TCRdb, not the publication. The table for this sample lists around 99,000 distinct CDR3 sequences. The top ten clones comprise approximately 13% of the sample.

With respect to this clonotype: Its antigen is still unknown.

Material: blood. The clonotype comes from a human donor with ulcerative colitis or Crohn's disease, or a healthy co-twin of an affected twin (not recorded which).

The CDR3 region: CASSRKSRTSGRATDTQYF. This chain joins TRBV7-2 to TRBJ2-3; TCRdb lists TRBD2, though no DNA is available to test this call. Taken from cysteine to phenylalanine, the CDR3 has 19 residues. The coding DNA is unavailable. Sequences SGHTA (CDR1) and FQGNSA (CDR2) are obtained from the germline V gene.